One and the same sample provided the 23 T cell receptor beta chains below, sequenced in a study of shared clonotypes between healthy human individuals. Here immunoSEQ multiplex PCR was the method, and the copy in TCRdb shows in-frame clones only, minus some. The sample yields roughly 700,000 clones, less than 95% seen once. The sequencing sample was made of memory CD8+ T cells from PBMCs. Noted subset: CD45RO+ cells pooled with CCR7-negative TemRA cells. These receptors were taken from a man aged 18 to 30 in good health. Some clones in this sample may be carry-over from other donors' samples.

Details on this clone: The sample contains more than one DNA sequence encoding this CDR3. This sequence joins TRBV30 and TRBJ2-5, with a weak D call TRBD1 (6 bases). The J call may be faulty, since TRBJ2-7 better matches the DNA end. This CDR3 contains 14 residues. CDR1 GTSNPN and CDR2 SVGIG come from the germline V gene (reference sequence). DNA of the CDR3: TGTGCCTGGAGTGTCGGCAGGGGTTCTCACGAGCAGTACTTC. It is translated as CAWSVGRGSHEQYF.

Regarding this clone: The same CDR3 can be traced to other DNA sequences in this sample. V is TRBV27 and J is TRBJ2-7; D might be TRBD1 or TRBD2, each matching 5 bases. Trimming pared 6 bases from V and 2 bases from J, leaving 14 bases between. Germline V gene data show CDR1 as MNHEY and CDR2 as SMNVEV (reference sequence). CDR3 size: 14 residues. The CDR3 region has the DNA TGTGCCAGCAGCCTCCGGGACGGGACCTACGAGCAGTACTTC. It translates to CASSLRDGTYEQYF.

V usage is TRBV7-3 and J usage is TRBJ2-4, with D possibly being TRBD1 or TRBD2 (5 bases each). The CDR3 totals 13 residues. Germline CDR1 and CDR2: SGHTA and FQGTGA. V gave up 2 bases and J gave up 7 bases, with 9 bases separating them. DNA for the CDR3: TGTGCCAGCAGCTTAGGGGGTGGTAACATTCAGTACTTC. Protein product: CASSLGGGNIQYF.

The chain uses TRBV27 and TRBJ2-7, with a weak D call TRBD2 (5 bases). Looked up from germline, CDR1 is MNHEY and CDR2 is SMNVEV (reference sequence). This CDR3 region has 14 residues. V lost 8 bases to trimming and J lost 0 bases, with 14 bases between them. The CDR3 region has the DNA TGTGCCAGCGCAAATCCGGGGAGCTCCTACGAGCAGTACTTC. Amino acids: CASANPGSSYEQYF.

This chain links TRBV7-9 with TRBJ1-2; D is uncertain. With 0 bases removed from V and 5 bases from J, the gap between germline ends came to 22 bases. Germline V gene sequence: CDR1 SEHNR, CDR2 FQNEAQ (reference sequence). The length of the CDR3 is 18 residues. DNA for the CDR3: TGTGCCAGCAGCTTAGCGCCCGTCGTGGCCCATAGTTTGTATGGCTACACCTTC. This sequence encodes CASSLAPVVAHSLYGYTF.

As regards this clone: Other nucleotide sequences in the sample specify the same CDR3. The CDR3 DNA follows: TGTGCCAGCAGCGTAGTTCTAGCGGGAGTTAATGAGCAGTTCTTC. Translated, it gives CASSVVLAGVNEQFF. The chain employs TRBV9 and TRBJ2-1, with 10 bases fitting TRBD2. The CDR3 contains 15 residues. J gave up 7 bases and V 0 bases, and 4 bases lay outside the gene matches. From germline, CDR1 is SGDLS and CDR2 YYNGEE.

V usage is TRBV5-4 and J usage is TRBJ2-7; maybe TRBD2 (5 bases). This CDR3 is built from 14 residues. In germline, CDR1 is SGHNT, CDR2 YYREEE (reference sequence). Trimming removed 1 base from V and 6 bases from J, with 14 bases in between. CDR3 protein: CASSLLEEAAEQYF. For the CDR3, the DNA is TGTGCCAGCAGCTTGCTAGAGGAGGCCGCCGAGCAGTACTTC.

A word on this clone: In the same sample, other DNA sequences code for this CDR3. The CDR3 nucleotides are TGCAGCGTCTCCGGGACAGGCTACGAGCAGTACTTC. As protein: CSVSGTGYEQYF. The chain joins TRBV29-1 to TRBJ2-7; TRBD1 matches 8 bases. V lost 6 bases to trimming and J lost 3 bases; unmatched junction nucleotides: 4. There are 12 residues in the CDR3. The germline gives CDR1 SQVTM, CDR2 ANQGSEA.

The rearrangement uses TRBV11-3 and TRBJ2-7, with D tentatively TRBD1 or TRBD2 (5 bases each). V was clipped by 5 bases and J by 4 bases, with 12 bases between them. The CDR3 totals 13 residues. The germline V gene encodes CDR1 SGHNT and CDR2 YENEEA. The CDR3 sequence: CASSLHEGYEQYF. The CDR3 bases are TGTGCCAGCAGCCTACACGAGGGGTACGAGCAGTACTTC. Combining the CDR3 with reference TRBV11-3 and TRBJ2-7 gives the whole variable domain EAGVVQSPRYKIIEKKQPVAFWCNPISGHNTLYWYLQNLGQGPELLIRYENEEAVDDSQLPKDRFSAERLKGVDSTLKIQPAELGDSAVYLCASSLHEGYEQYFGPGTRLTVT.

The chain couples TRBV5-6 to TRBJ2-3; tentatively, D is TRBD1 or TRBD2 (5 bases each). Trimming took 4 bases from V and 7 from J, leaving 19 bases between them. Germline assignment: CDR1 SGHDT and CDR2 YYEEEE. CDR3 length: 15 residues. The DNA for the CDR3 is TGTGCCAGCAGCCCGGGACCGCGGAAACTCAATACGCAGTATTTT. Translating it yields CASSPGPRKLNTQYF.

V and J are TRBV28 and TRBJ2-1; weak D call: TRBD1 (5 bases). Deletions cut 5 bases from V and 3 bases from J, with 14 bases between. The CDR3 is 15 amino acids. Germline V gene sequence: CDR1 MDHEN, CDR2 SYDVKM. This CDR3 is CASSPQGGIYNEQFF. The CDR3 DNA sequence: TGTGCCAGCAGTCCCCAGGGCGGAATCTACAATGAGCAGTTCTTC.

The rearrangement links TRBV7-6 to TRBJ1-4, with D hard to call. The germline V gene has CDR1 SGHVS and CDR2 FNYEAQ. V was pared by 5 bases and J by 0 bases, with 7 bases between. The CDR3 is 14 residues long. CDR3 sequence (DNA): TGTGCCAGCAGCCTGGATGCAACTAATGAAAAACTGTTTTTT. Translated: CASSLDATNEKLFF.

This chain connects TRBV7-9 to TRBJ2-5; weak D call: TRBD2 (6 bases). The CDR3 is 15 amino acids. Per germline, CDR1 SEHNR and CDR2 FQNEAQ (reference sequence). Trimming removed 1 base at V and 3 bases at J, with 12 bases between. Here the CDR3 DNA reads TGTGCCAGCAGCTTAGTCGGGGGAGTCGAAGAGACCCAGTACTTC. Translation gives CASSLVGGVEETQYF.

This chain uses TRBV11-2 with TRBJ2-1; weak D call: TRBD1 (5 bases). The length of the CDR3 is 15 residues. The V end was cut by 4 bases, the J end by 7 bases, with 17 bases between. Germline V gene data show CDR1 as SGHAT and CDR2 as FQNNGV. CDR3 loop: CASSSHVGRINEQFF. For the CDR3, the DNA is TGTGCCAGCAGCTCCCATGTGGGGCGTATTAATGAGCAGTTCTTC.

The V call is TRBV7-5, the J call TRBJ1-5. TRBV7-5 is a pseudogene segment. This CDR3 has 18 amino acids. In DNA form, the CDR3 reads TGTGCCAGAAGCCATTTGGCCTTTGCGCTGGGGTGCAGACAGCCCCAGCATTTT. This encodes CARSHLAFALGCRQPQHF.

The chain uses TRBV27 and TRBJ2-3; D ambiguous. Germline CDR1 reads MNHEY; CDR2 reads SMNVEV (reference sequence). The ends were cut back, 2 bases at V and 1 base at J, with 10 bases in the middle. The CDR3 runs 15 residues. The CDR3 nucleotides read TGTGCCAGCAGTTTAATGGACGGAGGCACAGATACGCAGTATTTT. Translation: CASSLMDGGTDTQYF.

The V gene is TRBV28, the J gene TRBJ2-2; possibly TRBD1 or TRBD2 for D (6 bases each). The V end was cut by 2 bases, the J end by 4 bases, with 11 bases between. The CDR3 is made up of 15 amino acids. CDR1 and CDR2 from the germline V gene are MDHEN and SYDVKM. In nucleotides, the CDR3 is TGTGCCAGCAGTTTAAGGGGGGAAACCACCGGGGAGCTGTTTTTT. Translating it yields CASSLRGETTGELFF.

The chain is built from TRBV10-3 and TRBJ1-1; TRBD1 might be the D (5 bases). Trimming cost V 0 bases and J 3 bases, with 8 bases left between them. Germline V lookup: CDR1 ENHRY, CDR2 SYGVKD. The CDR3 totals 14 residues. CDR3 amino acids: CAISESGRDTEAFF. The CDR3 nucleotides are TGTGCCATCAGTGAGTCCGGCAGGGACACTGAAGCTTTCTTT.

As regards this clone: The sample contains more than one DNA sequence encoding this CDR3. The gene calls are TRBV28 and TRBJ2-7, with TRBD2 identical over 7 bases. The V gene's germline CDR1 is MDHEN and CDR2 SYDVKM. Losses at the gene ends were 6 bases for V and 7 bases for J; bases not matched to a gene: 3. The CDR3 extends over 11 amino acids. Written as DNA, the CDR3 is TGTGCCAGCAGCCTGGGGGGGGAGCAGTACTTC. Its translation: CASSLGGEQYF.

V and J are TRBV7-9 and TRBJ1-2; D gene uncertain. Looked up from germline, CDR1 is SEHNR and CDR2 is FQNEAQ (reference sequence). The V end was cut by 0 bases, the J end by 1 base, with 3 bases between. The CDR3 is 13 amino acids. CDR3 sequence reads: CASSLAINYGYTF. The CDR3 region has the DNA TGTGCCAGCAGCTTAGCTATTAACTATGGCTACACCTTC.

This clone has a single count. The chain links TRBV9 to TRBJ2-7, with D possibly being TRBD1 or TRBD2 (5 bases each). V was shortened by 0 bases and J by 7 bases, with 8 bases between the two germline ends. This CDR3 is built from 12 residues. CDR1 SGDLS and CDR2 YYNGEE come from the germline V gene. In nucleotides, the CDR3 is TGTGCCAGCAGCGTAGGGGACGGAGAGCAGTACTTC. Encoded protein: CASSVGDGEQYF.

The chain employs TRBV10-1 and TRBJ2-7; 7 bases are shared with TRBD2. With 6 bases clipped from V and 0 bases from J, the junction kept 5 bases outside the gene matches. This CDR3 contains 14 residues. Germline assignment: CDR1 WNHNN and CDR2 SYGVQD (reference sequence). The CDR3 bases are TGCGCCAGCAGGGAAGCGGGGAGCTCCTACGAGCAGTACTTC. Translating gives CASREAGSSYEQYF.

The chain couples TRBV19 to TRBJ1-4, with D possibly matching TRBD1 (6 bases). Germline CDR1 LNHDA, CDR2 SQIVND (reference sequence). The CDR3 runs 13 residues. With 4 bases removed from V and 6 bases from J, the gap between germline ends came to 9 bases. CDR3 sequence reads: CASSRWTDEKLFF. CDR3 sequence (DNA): TGTGCCAGTAGTAGATGGACAGATGAAAAACTGTTTTTT.